This T cell receptor beta chain derives from a study of blood T cell repertoires in COVID-19. This CDR3 comprises 13 residues. Trimming at V came to 4 bases and at J to 7 bases, leaving 3 bases not matched to a gene. Germline V CDR1 and CDR2: SQVTM, ANQGSEA. TCRdb's table, derived via immunoSEQ multiplex PCR, lists solely in-frame clones and lacks some. This table holds fewer than 200,000 clones, about 80% found once. The specimen was peripheral blood. The origin of this receptor is a woman aged 50 to 60 with active or convalescent COVID-19. V gene TRBV29-1 combines with J gene TRBJ2-2, with 10 bases lining up with TRBD1. CDR3 DNA sequence: TGCAGCGTTGGGCGGACAGGGGGCGGGGAGCTGTTTTTT. Its protein is CSVGRTGGGELFF.